This T cell receptor beta chain was sequenced in a study of blood T cell repertoires in COVID-19. In the study overall: Both acute and convalescent COVID-19 samples were obtained from the United States, Italy and Spain. T cells, B-cell-depleted T cells, or PBMCs provided the cDNA or gDNA that served as material.

CDR1 is KGHSH and CDR2 is LQKENI in the germline V gene. V lost 5 bases, J lost 4 bases, and 6 bases stayed unmatched. This CDR3 is built from 14 residues. Original data processing: Reference gene primer amplification in the assay estimated nucleated cell counts. The table came from immunoSEQ multiplex PCR; TCRdb's copy has only in-frame clones and leaves some out. D and trimming come from the DNA, and the V and J calls and clone size come from that table. The sample carries roughly 230,000 clones, 88% recorded once. The rearrangement joins TRBV18 to TRBJ2-7; TRBD1 matches 9 bases. This clonotype was obtained from a human donor in a cohort sampled during active COVID-19. Sequencing was done on a sample of peripheral blood. In nucleotides, the CDR3 is TGTGCCAGCTCATCGCGGACAGGGGATTACGAGCAGTACTTC. Encoded protein: CASSSRTGDYEQYF.